Listed below are T cell receptor beta chains from one sample, sequenced in a study of Ad26.COV2.S vaccination and SARS-CoV-2 variants. TCRdb's table, derived via immunoSEQ multiplex PCR, lists solely in-frame clones and lacks some. The sample shows some 290,000 clones, about 82% of them seen only once. The source was peripheral blood, collected in a trial of Ad26.COV2.S vaccine versus placebo. The receptors shown here come from a person between 18 and 65 years old who received the Ad26.COV2.S COVID-19 vaccine or a placebo. Both conserved end residues are part of each CDR3. A D gene is named only where the DNA matches it firmly. A row's size may be missing; if present it is once, few, many or a size class.

clone_size: -; v_call: TRBV7-9; j_call: TRBJ1-2; d_call: -; cdr3_aa: CASSFQDKGYGYTF; cdr3_nt: TGTGCCAGCAGCTTTCAGGACAAAGGCTATGGCTACACCTTC
clone_size: -; v_call: TRBV4-1; j_call: TRBJ1-2; d_call: TRBD1; cdr3_aa: CASSQGIRTGLYGYTF; cdr3_nt: TGCGCCAGCAGCCAAGGCATAAGGACAGGTCTTTATGGCTACACCTTC
clone_size: -; v_call: TRBV7-2; j_call: TRBJ2-1; d_call: TRBD2; cdr3_aa: CASSLVRGGAEEQFF; cdr3_nt: TGTGCCAGCAGCTTAGTCCGCGGGGGGGCGGAGGAGCAGTTCTTC
clone_size: many; v_call: TRBV5-1; j_call: TRBJ2-5; d_call: TRBD1; cdr3_aa: CASSLAGTGRETQYF; cdr3_nt: TGCGCCAGCAGCCTGGCCGGGACAGGGCGGGAGACCCAGTACTTC
clone_size: -; v_call: TRBV7-9; j_call: TRBJ2-5; d_call: TRBD2; cdr3_aa: CASSRTSGGALLGETQYF; cdr3_nt: TGTGCCAGCAGCCGGACTAGCGGGGGGGCTCTTCTAGGGGAGACCCAGTACTTC
clone_size: once; v_call: TRBV9; j_call: TRBJ2-7; d_call: TRBD1; cdr3_aa: CASSPPGQGYEQYF; cdr3_nt: TGTGCCAGCAGTCCACCGGGACAGGGATACGAGCAGTACTTC
clone_size: -; v_call: TRBV7-9; j_call: TRBJ2-5; d_call: -; cdr3_aa: CASSPRGGETQYF; cdr3_nt: TGTGCCAGCAGCCCCAGGGGGGGGGAGACCCAGTACTTC
clone_size: -; v_call: TRBV2; j_call: TRBJ2-3; d_call: TRBD2; cdr3_aa: CASRGGTSGATDTQYF; cdr3_nt: TGTGCCAGCAGGGGGGGGACTAGCGGGGCAACAGATACGCAGTATTTT
clone_size: few; v_call: TRBV30; j_call: TRBJ1-2; d_call: -; cdr3_aa: CAWSVPGGGDYGYTF; cdr3_nt: TGTGCCTGGAGTGTACCCGGAGGGGGGGACTATGGCTACACCTTC
clone_size: -; v_call: TRBV7-9; j_call: TRBJ1-1; d_call: -; cdr3_aa: CASSLVEGTEAFF; cdr3_nt: TGTGCCAGCAGCCTCGTTGAAGGCACTGAAGCTTTCTTT
clone_size: -; v_call: TRBV7-9; j_call: TRBJ1-6; d_call: -; cdr3_aa: CASSASGTNNSPLHF; cdr3_nt: TGTGCCAGCAGCGCATCCGGGACAAATAATTCACCCCTCCACTTT
clone_size: -; v_call: TRBV11-3; j_call: TRBJ1-2; d_call: TRBD1; cdr3_aa: CASSLGDRDYGYTF; cdr3_nt: TGTGCCAGCAGCTTAGGGGACAGGGACTATGGCTACACCTTC